A selection of T cell receptor beta chains follows, all from one sample in a study of vaccination and CD4 T cells after COVID-19. Antigens of these TCRs are unknown. MiXCR, applied by TCRdb to the PCR reads, yields one record per CDR3 protein. This repertoire shows roughly 20,000 distinct CDR3 sequences, more than 50% found once; its top ten account for about a sixth. The sample in question was CD4+ T cells from blood, cultured in vitro, obtained before SARS-CoV-2 vaccination. The receptors originated from a human donor who had recovered from COVID-19. The CDR3 runs from the conserved cysteine through the conserved F or W.

V gene: TRBV20-1
CDR3 length: 15
J gene: TRBJ1-5
CDR3 protein: CSAGTGTGWNQPQHF

V gene: TRBV18
CDR3 length: 13
J gene: TRBJ1-1
CDR3 protein: CASSPDRDRGAFF

V gene: TRBV27
CDR3 length: 17
J gene: TRBJ2-6
CDR3 protein: CASRKGQGASGANVLTF

V gene: TRBV6-1
CDR3 length: 13
J gene: TRBJ2-7
CDR3 protein: CASRGRGNYEQYF

V gene: TRBV11-2
CDR3 length: 13
J gene: TRBJ1-1
CDR3 protein: CASSYYRNTEAFF

V gene: TRBV10-3
CDR3 length: 12
J gene: TRBJ1-2
CDR3 protein: CAIGVRGQGYTF

V gene: TRBV18
CDR3 length: 22
J gene: TRBJ1-1
CDR3 protein: CASSPLEHREALVREYRTEAFF

V gene: TRBV20-1
CDR3 length: 15
J gene: TRBJ2-3
CDR3 protein: CSAGVRDRRTDTQYF

V gene: TRBV14
CDR3 length: 13
J gene: TRBJ1-1
CDR3 protein: CASSQGTVTEAFF

V gene: TRBV27
CDR3 length: 17
J gene: TRBJ2-7
CDR3 protein: CASSSSGTSGSFHEQYF

V gene: TRBV7-9
CDR3 length: 13
J gene: TRBJ1-2
CDR3 protein: CASSLSQGDGYTF

V gene: TRBV5-4
CDR3 length: 14
J gene: TRBJ1-1
CDR3 protein: CASSFETLNTEAFF

V gene: TRBV15
CDR3 length: 15
J gene: TRBJ2-3
CDR3 protein: CATSRELAGVSTQYF

V gene: TRBV7-3
CDR3 length: 13
J gene: TRBJ2-7
CDR3 protein: CASSRTGSYEQYF

V gene: TRBV6-1
CDR3 length: 13
J gene: TRBJ1-3
CDR3 protein: CATTGDGGNTIYF

V gene: TRBV19
CDR3 length: 15
J gene: TRBJ2-7
CDR3 protein: CASSMVGQGANEQYF

V gene: TRBV7-6
CDR3 length: 15
J gene: TRBJ2-5
CDR3 protein: CASSLGSGGRETQYF

V gene: TRBV7-2
CDR3 length: 14
J gene: TRBJ2-3
CDR3 protein: CASSQGLLADTQYF

V gene: TRBV11-2
CDR3 length: 15
J gene: TRBJ2-7
CDR3 protein: CASSLGTSGKYEQYF

V gene: TRBV18
CDR3 length: 16
J gene: TRBJ1-6
CDR3 protein: CASSPTTGGRNSPLHF

V gene: TRBV24-1
CDR3 length: 16
J gene: TRBJ2-1
CDR3 protein: CATSDRSGTAYNEQFF

V gene: TRBV20-1
CDR3 length: 14
J gene: TRBJ2-7
CDR3 protein: CSARGDLSSYEQYF

V gene: TRBV20-1
CDR3 length: 15
J gene: TRBJ1-1
CDR3 protein: CSARPRQGMNTEAFF

V gene: TRBV6-5
CDR3 length: 13
J gene: TRBJ1-1
CDR3 protein: CASSYSWGTEAFF

V gene: TRBV7-2
CDR3 length: 15
J gene: TRBJ2-7
CDR3 protein: CASSLNVGQGDEQYF

V gene: TRBV7-9
CDR3 length: 17
J gene: TRBJ2-6
CDR3 protein: CASSLWGRVSGANVLTF

V gene: TRBV9
CDR3 length: 19
J gene: TRBJ1-6
CDR3 protein: CASSAKRGGESSYNSPLHF

V gene: TRBV4-3
CDR3 length: 14
J gene: TRBJ2-1
CDR3 protein: CASSQGSLDNEQFF

V gene: TRBV15
CDR3 length: 16
J gene: TRBJ1-5
CDR3 protein: CATSRDHSGGSQPQHF

V gene: TRBV20-1
CDR3 length: 15
J gene: TRBJ1-6
CDR3 protein: CSATPTVSYNSPLHF

V gene: TRBV7-2
CDR3 length: 15
J gene: TRBJ2-7
CDR3 protein: CASSSQAGGPDEQYF

V gene: TRBV27
CDR3 length: 16
J gene: TRBJ2-3
CDR3 protein: CASSSGDRVRSDTQYF

V gene: TRBV11-2
CDR3 length: 15
J gene: TRBJ2-5
CDR3 protein: CASSLSQPGMETQYF

V gene: TRBV6-5
CDR3 length: 15
J gene: TRBJ1-1
CDR3 protein: CASSSSGTGVTEAFF

V gene: TRBV27
CDR3 length: 15
J gene: TRBJ1-5
CDR3 protein: CASSFGDRVDQPQHF

V gene: TRBV7-2
CDR3 length: 15
J gene: TRBJ2-1
CDR3 protein: CASSLSGGPHNEQFF

V gene: TRBV20-1
CDR3 length: 13
J gene: TRBJ2-5
CDR3 protein: CSASLGQWQTQYF

V gene: TRBV12-3/TRBV12-4
CDR3 length: 15
J gene: TRBJ1-6
CDR3 protein: CASSPGQGANSPLHF

V gene: TRBV10-3
CDR3 length: 15
J gene: TRBJ2-6
CDR3 protein: CAISESTSGANVLTF

V gene: TRBV29-1
CDR3 length: 13
J gene: TRBJ1-5
CDR3 protein: CSVEEAPRQPQHF

V gene: TRBV5-1
CDR3 length: 16
J gene: TRBJ1-6
CDR3 protein: CASSLAGQGRDSPLHF

V gene: TRBV7-9
CDR3 length: 14
J gene: TRBJ1-3
CDR3 protein: CASSPTGGGNTIYF

V gene: TRBV6-4
CDR3 length: 14
J gene: TRBJ2-1
CDR3 protein: CASSELGASGEQFF

V gene: TRBV11-3
CDR3 length: 15
J gene: TRBJ2-1
CDR3 protein: CASSPGTGGNNEQFF

V gene: TRBV20-1
CDR3 length: 13
J gene: TRBJ1-2
CDR3 protein: CSLPAAIGYGYTF

V gene: TRBV20-1
CDR3 length: 16
J gene: TRBJ2-3
CDR3 protein: CSARFRTSGSTDTQYF

V gene: TRBV6-1
CDR3 length: 15
J gene: TRBJ1-5
CDR3 protein: CASKSQGTGNQPQHF

V gene: TRBV7-8
CDR3 length: 16
J gene: TRBJ1-5
CDR3 protein: CASSLGGGGRPQPQHF

V gene: TRBV6-1
CDR3 length: 11
J gene: TRBJ1-6
CDR3 protein: CASSEVPSLHF

V gene: TRBV12-3/TRBV12-4
CDR3 length: 14
J gene: TRBJ1-5
CDR3 protein: CASSFAGQHQPQHF

V gene: TRBV6-1
CDR3 length: 13
J gene: TRBJ2-7
CDR3 protein: CASSERTSYEQYF

V gene: TRBV20-1
CDR3 length: 11
J gene: TRBJ1-4
CDR3 protein: CSASGNEKLFF

V gene: TRBV6-2/TRBV6-3
CDR3 length: 14
J gene: TRBJ1-1
CDR3 protein: CASSSTGMNTEAFF

V gene: TRBV24-1
CDR3 length: 15
J gene: TRBJ2-3
CDR3 protein: CATSDPGSPTDTQYF

V gene: TRBV20-1
CDR3 length: 12
J gene: TRBJ1-2
CDR3 protein: CSAWDRVYGYTF

V gene: TRBV6-2/TRBV6-3
CDR3 length: 15
J gene: TRBJ2-5
CDR3 protein: CASSHGAGERKTQYF